What follows are 15 T cell receptor beta chains derived from one specimen sequenced in a study of graft-versus-host responses after intestinal transplantation. Researchers placed roughly 200,000 CFSE-labeled responder cells in culture with roughly 200,000 irradiated, violet-dye-labeled stimulator cells. This table comes from immunoSEQ multiplex PCR, and its TCRdb copy is limited to in-frame clones, with some not included. The profile covers under 7,500 clones, with about 33% appearing a single time and more than 3% taken by the ten largest. The material sequenced was alloreactive CD8+ T cells from a mixed lymphocyte reaction culture, taken before transplantation. Stated subset: CFSE-low proliferating T cells sorted from roughly 6-day pre-transplant mixed lymphocyte reaction (GvH or HvG direction). These receptors came from a human patient who was an organ donor for intestinal transplantation.

The DNA of the CDR3 is TGTGCCAGCAGCTTGGCTGATGGAGGTTCAGGCTACGAGCAGTACTTC. It encodes CASSLADGGSGYEQYF. This chain joins TRBV5-7 and TRBJ2-7, with a tentative D call TRBD2 (5 bases). TRBV5-7 is treated as an ORF (open reading frame) with a function not yet certain. Trimming pared 0 bases from V and 3 bases from J, leaving 16 bases between. The CDR3 consists of 16 residues.

This clone was counted only a few times. This chain joins TRBV11-2 and TRBJ2-7; the D gene is possibly TRBD2 (6 bases). The length of the CDR3 is 17 residues. V lost 4 bases, J lost 7 bases, and 26 bases lay in between. Germline CDR1 and CDR2: SGHAT and FQNNGV. CDR3 sequence: CASSYWSPTIGGGEQYF. The CDR3 coding sequence is TGTGCCAGCAGCTACTGGTCGCCGACCATCGGCGGAGGGGAGCAGTACTTC.

This chain links TRBV2 with TRBJ2-5; 8 nucleotides align to TRBD2. CDR1 and CDR2 (germline): SNHLY, FYNNEI. The CDR3 sequence is 22 residues long. V lost 0 bases, J lost 3 bases, and 24 bases stayed unmatched. CDR3 region: CASSEALLFLVAGGKRKETQYF. DNA of the CDR3: TGTGCCAGCAGTGAAGCGCTTCTTTTCCTGGTCGCGGGGGGTAAGAGGAAAGAGACCCAGTACTTC.

By share, this clone counts as medium-sized. The rearrangement links TRBV27 to TRBJ2-1; D remains unclear. Trimming stripped 6 bases from V and 3 bases from J, with 3 bases between. The CDR3 extends over 11 amino acids. Germline V gives CDR1 MNHEY, CDR2 SMNVEV (reference sequence). The chain's CDR3 is CASSHYNEQFF. CDR3 nucleotides: TGTGCCAGCAGCCACTACAATGAGCAGTTCTTC.

This chain's CDR3 is CATSRDRGFYGYTF. CDR3 nucleotides: TGTGCCACCAGCAGAGATCGAGGGTTCTATGGCTACACCTTC. This chain links TRBV15 with TRBJ1-2; D not certain. Deletions cut 0 bases from V and 4 bases from J, with 9 bases between. Germline lookup yields CDR1 LNHNV and CDR2 YYDKDF (reference sequence). The CDR3 has 14 residues.

This clone ranks as medium-sized. This chain joins TRBV21-1 and TRBJ2-7; TRBD1, the table's D call, was not compared with the DNA. TRBV21-1 is a recognized pseudogene. The CDR3 contains 14 residues. The CDR3 sequence is CASSNKHRFYEQYF. The DNA for the CDR3 is TGTGCCAGCAGCAATAAACACAGGTTCTACGAGCAGTACTTC.

Written as DNA, the CDR3 is TGTGCCAGCAGCTCAACAGGGGGACTAGGCGCCGGGGAGCTGTTTTTT. This translates into CASSSTGGLGAGELFF. V usage is TRBV7-3 and J usage is TRBJ2-2; D may match TRBD1 or TRBD2 (8 bases each). Trimming removed 4 bases from V and 6 bases from J, with 18 bases in between. The CDR3 loop spans 16 amino acids. CDR1 is SGHTA and CDR2 is FQGTGA in the germline V gene.

The chain links TRBV9 to TRBJ2-3, with 9 nucleotides matching TRBD2. The CDR3 extends over 16 amino acids. Germline CDR1 SGDLS, CDR2 YYNGEE. The ends lost 0 bases at V and 5 bases at J; junction bases unmatched: 7. The CDR3 loop reads CASSVEGGGAGDTQYF. The CDR3 DNA is TGTGCCAGCAGCGTAGAAGGCGGGGGGGCAGGAGATACGCAGTATTTT.

The J gene is TRBJ1-2, the V gene TRBV2, with D perhaps TRBD1 (6 bases). Germline V lookup: CDR1 SNHLY, CDR2 FYNNEI. The length of the CDR3 is 16 residues. Trimming pared 5 bases from V and 0 bases from J, leaving 16 bases between. CDR3: CASSRGQLTTNYGYTF. Written as DNA, the CDR3 is TGTGCCAGCAGTCGCGGACAGTTGACAACTAACTATGGCTACACCTTC.

This clone was seen more than once but under ten times. The chain has TRBV4-2 and TRBJ1-4; D unclear. V lost 3 bases to trimming and J lost 4 bases, with 9 bases between them. Germline-derived CDR1 and CDR2 are LGHNA and YNFKEQ. The CDR3 has 14 amino acids. CDR3 sequence: CASSQEGGNEKLFF. The CDR3 nucleotides are TGTGCCAGCAGCCAGGAAGGAGGTAATGAAAAACTGTTTTTT.

The chain links TRBV4-1 to TRBJ1-1, with a possible D match to TRBD1 (5 bases). Trimming took 0 bases from V and 8 from J, leaving 10 bases between them. Germline V gene lookup returns CDR1 MGHRA and CDR2 YSYEKL. The CDR3 contains 13 residues. CDR3 DNA: TGCGCCAGCAGCCAAGATTTAGGGGCAGAAGCTTTCTTT. Protein: CASSQDLGAEAFF.

The chain has TRBV11-2 and TRBJ2-1; TRBD1 aligns across 11 bases. Per the germline V gene, CDR1 is SGHAT and CDR2 is FQNNGV. The CDR3 totals 18 residues. With V trimmed by 5 bases and J by 8 bases, 17 bases remained unmatched. The CDR3 coding sequence is TGTGCCAGCAGCAGCAGCCGGGACAGGGGGTTCCTTTACTATGAGCAGTTCTTC. Residues: CASSSSRDRGFLYYEQFF.

V and J are TRBV27 and TRBJ1-5; D may be TRBD1 (5 bases). This CDR3 contains 15 residues. CDR1 MNHEY and CDR2 SMNVEV come from the germline V gene (reference sequence). Trimming cost V 5 bases and J 0 bases, with 11 bases left between them. This CDR3 is CASSPTAYSNQPQHF. The CDR3, as DNA: TGTGCCAGCAGTCCGACAGCTTATAGCAATCAGCCCCAGCATTTT.

This clone came up a few times. The J gene is TRBJ2-7, the V gene TRBV6-1; 8 bases are a match to TRBD2. The CDR3 is 13 residues long. From germline, CDR1 is MNHNS and CDR2 SASEGT. The V gene end was trimmed by 10 bases and the J gene end by 2 bases; junction bases not matched to a gene: 7. CDR3 nucleotides: TGTGCCACGCCAGCGGGAGTACCCTACGAGCAGTACTTC. It specifies CATPAGVPYEQYF.

The table lists this clone with a few counts. This chain links TRBV9 with TRBJ2-7; TRBD1 matches at 9 bases. This CDR3 is built from 16 residues. With V trimmed by 0 bases and J by 3 bases, 7 bases remained unmatched. The germline V gene has CDR1 SGDLS and CDR2 YYNGEE. The chain's CDR3 is CASSVGPRDRVYEQYF. The DNA for the CDR3 is TGTGCCAGCAGCGTAGGACCCCGGGACAGGGTCTACGAGCAGTACTTC.